This entry concerns a single T cell receptor (beta chain). This clone was recorded only once. Its antigen specificity is not known. No qualities accompany the bases; no much larger clone lies one base away. Reading the germline V gene gives CDR1 SGHRS and CDR2 YFSETQ. Between the V and J ends, shortened by 4 bases and 8 bases respectively, the junction contains 18 bases. Taken from cysteine to phenylalanine, the CDR3 has 14 residues. Of the read, only the CDR3 DNA is kept; its 42 bases are in frame from base 1. This record belongs to a study of beta chain features in type 1 diabetes (dated by TCRdb to the late 2010s). With regard to the full study: Mean age, gender distribution, total cell number and subset yield did not differ between patients and healthy donors. Across all samples, 90 million to 130 million sorted cells were examined, and cell number per subset correlated strongly with RNA yield. In the study, recently diagnosed type 1 diabetes patients and matched healthy donors were compared on the TCRB repertoires of their sorted circulating CD4+ T cell subsets. Whereas all 30 or so donors provided naive and central memory subsets, regulatory and stem cell-like memory subsets were isolated from just 8 patients and about 8 healthy donors. Results the study describes overall, beyond this receptor: Because cDNA was sequenced instead of genomic DNA, activated cells with high expression could be over-represented, although the groups did not differ in activation or CD3 levels. At VDJ recombination sites, type 1 diabetes patients had fewer insertions and more deleted nucleotides, which implies abnormalities in thymic rearrangement. PCR might favor shorter templates, but patient and control samples were amplified and corrected together, so any skew would affect both groups equally. Only small numbers of individuals were included in the HLA sub-analyses, which left unresolved whether HLA type had any influence on TCRB rearrangement. Naive, central memory and regulatory TCRB repertoires appeared to be more alike among patients than among healthy donors. In all four CD4+ subsets, TCRB CDR3 length was moderately but significantly shorter in type 1 diabetes patients.

The entire isolated RNA was reverse transcribed using the High Capacity cDNA Reverse Transcription Kit, and thus expressed TCRB transcripts were sequenced. Naive, central memory and regulatory T cell samples underwent deep immunoSEQ sequencing, averaging about 3.57 million total reads per sample. Sorted cells were lysed in RLT buffer, and RNA was extracted using DNase-treated RNeasy Micro or Mini kits according to cell number. Each cell subset was processed separately to prevent cross-contamination, with patient and healthy donor samples processed together. The immunoSEQ multiplex PCR was used to amplify TCRB sequences from cDNA, generating 87-bp fragments that spanned the CDR3 region. Amplicons were sequenced on the Illumina HiSeq platform. In the paper's pipeline: Synthetic template baselines were used to correct PCR bias computationally, reads within Hamming distance 2 were collapsed together, and singletons that could not be merged were discarded. Reads were aligned against IMGT so that V, D and J genes, CDR3 length and insertions or deletions at six rearrangement sites could be assigned. Within each subset, clonotype counts were normalized to sorted cell number, and only after that were true diversity and Gini coefficients computed with the tcR R package. Repertoire sharing was quantified using the overlap coefficient calculated on TCRB nucleotide sequences. As a proxy for the pre-selection repertoire, out-of-frame TCRB sequences from naive cells were analyzed. In TCRdb, the immuneACCESS table is reduced to in-frame sequences with V and J assigned. These tables do not hold every clone; where another copy was compared, an unresolved V gene accounts for under half, and the others remain unexplained. V, J and clone size reflect that table, while D and trimming were determined from the DNA. The sample records 240,000 or so clones, roughly 21% of which are singletons. Of the sample, 0.028% falls within the top ten clones.

Each donor gave one peripheral blood draw, averaging roughly 120 mL, which was collected into heparinised tubes. Using a panel that included CD45RO, CCR7, CD25, CD127, CD95 and CD27, naive, central memory, regulatory and stem cell-like memory CD4+ T cells were sorted on a BD FACSAria II. A purity above 98% was achieved for all sorted populations. Right away, PBMCs were isolated by Lymphoprep density gradient centrifugation and were stained directly, with no culture step. So that batch effects would be minimized, each experiment stained and sorted samples in pairs, pairing one healthy donor with one patient.

Sequencing input: naive CD4+ T cells from blood. What the cell subset or site label conveys for this sample: true naive CD4+ T cells. This TCR came from a woman aged 40 to 50 with type 1 diabetes. Recombination linked TRBV5-1 to TRBJ1-2; the D gene is perhaps TRBD1, on 5 matching bases. The CDR3 corresponds to CASSLGLTQGGYTF. In nucleotides, the sequence is TGCGCCAGCAGCCTGGGCCTGACTCAGGGAGGCTACACCTTC.